Each of the 29 T cell receptor beta chains below was sequenced from the same sample in a study of CD8 T cells in Susac syndrome (dated by TCRdb to between 2018 and 2020). Preparation of the library involved the immunoSEQ multiplex PCR assay. RNA was extracted with the RNeasy kit and roughly 0.5 to 1 ug was reverse transcribed using random hexamers. TCRdb ran its own pipeline on the public reads, namely fastp trimming at Q25 and MiXCR clone calling, and kept in-frame beta chains. Each entry is one CDR3 protein sequence, shown with its most common DNA and genes. Counted in this sample were some 75,000 distinct CDR3 sequences; around 93% of them appeared once. 0.45% to 0.55% of the sample belongs to the ten largest clones. Sequencing was done on a sample of CD8+ T cells from PBMCs. The source is a human donor with Susac syndrome.

The rearrangement links TRBV7-6 to TRBJ2-1, with D tentatively TRBD1 (6 bases). The CDR3 consists of 15 residues. Trimming stripped 4 bases from V and 9 bases from J, with 19 bases between. The germline gives CDR1 SGHVS, CDR2 FNYEAQ. The CDR3 DNA is TGTGCCAGCAGCTCGAGGGGTGCAACCAGGGGTGAGCAGTTCTTC. This gives the protein CASSSRGATRGEQFF.

This chain uses TRBV20-1 with TRBJ1-1; D not resolved. The length of the CDR3 is 13 residues. CDR1 DFQATT and CDR2 SNEGSKA come from the germline V gene (reference sequence). Trimming removed 5 bases at V and 0 bases at J, with 10 bases between. CDR3 region: CSAQDGVNTEAFF. The CDR3 DNA follows: TGCAGTGCTCAGGACGGAGTGAACACTGAAGCTTTCTTT.

V usage is TRBV5-6 and J usage is TRBJ2-1, with D perhaps matching TRBD2 (6 bases). Germline CDR1 SGHDT, CDR2 YYEEEE. This CDR3 has 15 residues. The V end lost 1 base, the J end lost 2 bases, and 10 bases lay between the germline ends. CDR3 loop: CASSLPGSPYNEQFF. The CDR3 nucleotides read TGTGCCAGCAGCTTGCCCGGGAGCCCCTACAATGAGCAGTTCTTC.

V and J are TRBV5-1 and TRBJ1-6; D unclear. The CDR3 extends over 16 amino acids. Germline CDR1 and CDR2: SGHRS and YFSETQ. The germline V and J ends were trimmed by 0 bases and 5 bases, with 12 bases remaining between them. In nucleotides, the CDR3 is TGCGCCAGCAGCTTGGACCACCGAAGGGATAATTCACCCCTCCACTTT. It encodes CASSLDHRRDNSPLHF.

V usage is TRBV2 and J usage is TRBJ2-3; 8 bases are a match to TRBD2. Trimming cost V 6 bases and J 0 bases; bases outside gene matches: 11. This CDR3 contains 17 residues. Germline CDR1 is SNHLY and CDR2 is FYNNEI. The CDR3 loop reads CASRETKRGLSTDTQYF. Written as DNA, the CDR3 is TGTGCCAGCAGAGAAACCAAGCGGGGGCTTAGCACAGATACGCAGTATTTT.

This chain uses TRBV2 with TRBJ2-3; D gene ambiguous. Trimming cost V 6 bases and J 1 base, with 17 bases left between them. CDR1 and CDR2 from the germline V gene are SNHLY and FYNNEI. The CDR3 runs to 16 residues. The CDR3, as DNA: TGTGCCAGCAGGGCAGACACCTCTCCAGGCACAGATACGCAGTATTTT. It specifies CASRADTSPGTDTQYF. The full variable domain, rest sourced from reference TRBV2 and TRBJ2-3, is EPEVTQTPSHQVTQMGQEVILRCVPISNHLYFYWYRQILGQKVEFLVSFYNNEISEKSEIFDDQFSVERPDGSNFTLKIRSTKLEDSAMYFCASRADTSPGTDTQYFGPGTRLTVL.

The J gene is TRBJ1-1, the V gene TRBV2, with D unclear. The CDR3 extends over 13 amino acids. CDR1 is SNHLY, CDR2 FYNNEI, per germline. V was trimmed by 6 bases and J by 3 bases, leaving 11 bases between them. CDR3 bases: TGTGCCAGCAGGGACCGGAGTTACACTGAAGCTTTCTTT. Translated, it gives CASRDRSYTEAFF.

The chain recombines TRBV5-1 with TRBJ1-2; tentative D call: TRBD1 (5 bases). CDR1 SGHRS and CDR2 YFSETQ come from the germline V gene. V lost 1 base, J lost 5 bases, and 18 bases lay in between. The CDR3 covers 16 residues. The CDR3 DNA reads as TGCGCCAGCAGCTTGTCACGGGACGCCGCCCCTTATGGCTACACCTTC. Protein sequence: CASSLSRDAAPYGYTF.

The chain is built from TRBV4-2 and TRBJ2-5; 9 bases agree with TRBD2. After removal of 1 base from V and 1 base from J, the junction contained 10 bases not matched to a gene. The CDR3 extends over 18 amino acids. CDR1 is LGHNA and CDR2 is YNFKEQ in the germline V gene. The CDR3 region is CASSQGTSGGPLQETQYF. For the CDR3, the DNA is TGTGCCAGCAGCCAAGGGACAAGCGGGGGGCCCCTCCAAGAGACCCAGTACTTC.

The chain recombines TRBV11-2 with TRBJ2-5; D is undetermined. Germline V lookup: CDR1 SGHAT, CDR2 FQNNGV. Trimming pared 1 base from V and 1 base from J, leaving 13 bases between. This CDR3 comprises 16 residues. CDR3 sequence reads: CASSLGLSGSQETQYF. CDR3 nucleotide sequence: TGTGCCAGCAGCTTAGGTCTCTCGGGTTCCCAAGAGACCCAGTACTTC.

The J gene is TRBJ2-1, the V gene TRBV28, with 9 bases that match TRBD2. The germline gives CDR1 MDHEN, CDR2 SYDVKM. The V segment lost 3 bases and the J segment 7 bases; nucleotides outside the gene matches: 4. This CDR3 is 14 amino acids long. CDR3 sequence reads: CASSFAGGQNEQFF. The CDR3, as DNA: TGTGCCAGCAGTTTCGCGGGAGGGCAAAATGAGCAGTTCTTC.

The chain combines TRBV12-3 or TRBV12-4 with TRBJ1-2; 8 bases are a match to TRBD1. The CDR3 loop spans 15 amino acids. Germline trimming cut 5 bases from V and 4 bases from J; bases unmatched to any gene: 9. CDR3 coding DNA: TGTGCCAGCAGTCCCGAAGGACAGGGCATCTATGGCTACACCTTC. It codes for CASSPEGQGIYGYTF.

The gene calls are TRBV2 and TRBJ2-1; D uncertain. Germline lookup yields CDR1 SNHLY and CDR2 FYNNEI. Deletions cut 4 bases from V and 15 bases from J, with 19 bases between. This CDR3 region has 13 residues. DNA of the CDR3: TGTGCCAGCAGTGCTAGGACCCCAATTTACCCGTTCTTC. Protein: CASSARTPIYPFF. Full variable domain (outside the CDR3, taken from reference TRBV2 and TRBJ2-1): EPEVTQTPSHQVTQMGQEVILRCVPISNHLYFYWYRQILGQKVEFLVSFYNNEISEKSEIFDDQFSVERPDGSNFTLKIRSTKLEDSAMYFCASSARTPIYPFFGPGTRLTVL.

A single count supports this clonotype. The chain couples TRBV5-4 to TRBJ1-1; the D gene is possibly TRBD1 (5 bases). Germline CDR1 is SGHNT and CDR2 is YYREEE (reference sequence). V was shortened by 3 bases and J by 4 bases, with 13 bases between the two germline ends. This CDR3 spans 14 amino acids. The CDR3 DNA reads TGTGCCAGCAGCTCCTCCGCGGGGCTCACTGAAGCTTTCTTT. This sequence encodes CASSSSAGLTEAFF. Full variable domain (missing parts from reference TRBV5-4 and TRBJ1-1): ETGVTQSPTHLIKTRGQQVTLRCSSQSGHNTVSWYQQALGQGPQFIFQYYREEENGRGNFPPRFSGLQFPNYSSELNVNALELDDSALYLCASSSSAGLTEAFFGQGTRLTVV.

The V gene is TRBV6-1, the J gene TRBJ2-1; D possibly corresponds to TRBD2 (6 bases). The length of the CDR3 is 17 residues. CDR1 is MNHNS and CDR2 is SASEGT in the germline V gene. The ends were cut back, 3 bases at V and 0 bases at J, with 15 bases in the middle. CDR3 DNA: TGTGCCAGCAGTGACCGGGACTTCCGAAGCTCCTACAATGAGCAGTTCTTC. Its translation is CASSDRDFRSSYNEQFF.

As DNA, the CDR3 is TGTGCCAGCAGCCATTTGGGCCGTGGTACTGGGACTAGACCCTACGAGCAGTACTTC. It translates to CASSHLGRGTGTRPYEQYF. The chain uses TRBV11-2 and TRBJ2-7, with 8 bases fitting TRBD2. Germline V gene sequence: CDR1 SGHAT, CDR2 FQNNGV. V dropped 5 bases and J dropped 2; count of bases not matched to a gene: 20. The CDR3 extends over 19 amino acids. Together with reference TRBV11-2 and TRBJ2-7, the CDR3 gives the full variable domain: EAGVAQSPRYKIIEKRQSVAFWCNPISGHATLYWYQQILGQGPKLLIQFQNNGVVDDSQLPKDRFSAERLKGVDSTLKIQPAKLEDSAVYLCASSHLGRGTGTRPYEQYFGPGTRLTVT.

The J gene is TRBJ2-2, the V gene TRBV5-1; the D is unclear. Germline CDR1 SGHRS, CDR2 YFSETQ. Trimming took 6 bases from V and 3 from J, leaving 12 bases between them. The CDR3 extends over 14 amino acids. For the CDR3, the DNA is TGCGCCAGCAAGAAAGCTGGAGACACCGGGGAGCTGTTTTTT. Protein product: CASKKAGDTGELFF.

The chain recombines TRBV20-1 with TRBJ2-1; D is possibly TRBD2 (6 bases). Germline CDR1 is DFQATT and CDR2 is SNEGSKA (reference sequence). V was shortened by 1 base and J by 4 bases, with 11 bases between the two germline ends. The CDR3 has 14 amino acids. The CDR3: CSARGPSEYNEQFF. CDR3 nucleotide sequence: TGCAGTGCTAGAGGCCCTAGCGAATACAATGAGCAGTTCTTC.

The J gene is TRBJ2-3, the V gene TRBV7-9; maybe TRBD1 (5 bases). The length of the CDR3 is 15 residues. In germline, CDR1 is SEHNR, CDR2 FQNEAQ (reference sequence). The V end lost 5 bases, the J end lost 6 bases, and 18 bases lay between the germline ends. The chain's CDR3 is CASSPPGAPPDTQYF. CDR3 in DNA: TGTGCCAGCAGCCCCCCTGGGGCCCCCCCGGATACGCAGTATTTT.

This chain joins TRBV27 and TRBJ1-5; unclear D gene. Germline CDR1 is MNHEY and CDR2 is SMNVEV (reference sequence). This CDR3 is built from 15 residues. Trimming left V 2 bases short and J 10 bases short, with 18 bases between. The CDR3 region is CASSLSQTLIKPQHF. The CDR3, as DNA: TGTGCCAGCAGTTTAAGTCAGACCTTGATCAAACCCCAGCATTTT.

The chain has TRBV7-8 and TRBJ2-1; the D gene is possibly TRBD1 (5 bases). Germline lookup yields CDR1 SGHVS and CDR2 FQNEAQ. CDR3 length equals 17 residues. Trimming cost V 4 bases and J 7 bases, with 23 bases left between them. The DNA of the CDR3 is TGTGCCAGCAGCTCCTACGACAGACGCAGCTCCGGGAATGAGCAGTTCTTC. Protein product: CASSSYDRRSSGNEQFF.

This sequence joins TRBV20-1 and TRBJ2-7, with 9 positions matching TRBD1. V was clipped by 5 bases and J by 0 bases; unmatched bases: 5. Germline V CDR1 and CDR2: DFQATT, SNEGSKA (reference sequence). The CDR3 sequence is 14 residues long. DNA of the CDR3: TGCAGTGCTCCTGACAGGGGGACCTCCTACGAGCAGTACTTC. This sequence encodes CSAPDRGTSYEQYF.

The chain employs TRBV6-5 and TRBJ1-2; 9 nucleotides match TRBD1. Germline lookup yields CDR1 MNHEY and CDR2 SVGAGI. This CDR3 contains 15 residues. Trimming removed 6 bases from V and 4 bases from J; junction bases left unmatched: 9. CDR3 residues: CASSRGTGRLYGYTF. The CDR3 region has the DNA TGTGCCAGCAGCCGCGGGACAGGGCGGCTCTATGGCTACACCTTC.

The chain uses TRBV19 and TRBJ2-1; 10 nucleotides match TRBD2. CDR1 and CDR2 from the germline V gene are LNHDA and SQIVND (reference sequence). The junction had 5 bases not matched to a gene; V was cut back by 5 bases and J by 4 bases. This CDR3 has 15 amino acids. The CDR3 is CASSPSGGFYNEQFF. The CDR3 coding sequence is TGTGCCAGTAGTCCTAGCGGGGGCTTTTACAATGAGCAGTTCTTC.

V and J are TRBV9 and TRBJ1-5, with D uncertain. Trimming took 1 base from V and 6 from J, leaving 8 bases between them. The germline CDR1 and CDR2 sequences are SGDLS and YYNGEE. This CDR3 is 13 amino acids long. The CDR3 here is CASSVSGGQPQHF. For the CDR3, the DNA is TGTGCCAGCAGCGTATCTGGAGGTCAGCCCCAGCATTTT.

This chain links TRBV20-1 with TRBJ2-1; a possible D gene is TRBD1 (5 bases). V gave up 3 bases and J gave up 6 bases, with 15 bases separating them. The CDR3 loop spans 14 amino acids. Germline V gives CDR1 DFQATT, CDR2 SNEGSKA (reference sequence). This chain's CDR3 is CSARAPRRGNEQFF. The CDR3 nucleotides read TGCAGTGCTAGGGCGCCTAGAAGGGGCAATGAGCAGTTCTTC.

This chain joins TRBV2 and TRBJ2-5; D remains unclear. Germline CDR1 is SNHLY and CDR2 is FYNNEI. V was trimmed by 11 bases and J by 5 bases, leaving 18 bases between them. This CDR3 contains 13 residues. The CDR3 loop is CALKDLPRETQYF. The CDR3 DNA reads TGTGCCCTCAAGGACCTCCCGCGGGAGACCCAGTACTTC.

The sample holds a few counts of this clonotype. The chain has TRBV6-2 or TRBV6-3 and TRBJ2-1; D not resolved. Germline loops: CDR1 MNHEY, CDR2 SVGEGT. V was shortened by 5 bases and J by 10 bases, with 15 bases between the two germline ends. The CDR3 covers 13 residues. CDR3 bases: TGTGCCAGCAGTCAGCTGAGACAACAGGAGCAGTTCTTC. Protein sequence: CASSQLRQQEQFF.

The chain uses TRBV19 and TRBJ2-7; 7 positions agree with TRBD1. The CDR3 runs 16 residues. The V segment lost 4 bases and the J segment 2 bases; nucleotides outside the gene matches: 11. CDR1 is LNHDA, CDR2 SQIVND, per germline (reference sequence). This CDR3 reads CASSTLGTVRTYEQYF. CDR3 nucleotide sequence: TGTGCCAGTAGTACCCTCGGGACAGTCAGGACCTACGAGCAGTACTTC. Based on the CDR3 plus reference TRBV19 and TRBJ2-7, the full variable domain is DGGITQSPKYLFRKEGQNVTLSCEQNLNHDAMYWYRQDPGQGLRLIYYSQIVNDFQKGDIAEGYSVSREKKESFPLTVTSAQKNPTAFYLCASSTLGTVRTYEQYFGPGTRLTVT.